This TCR beta chain was captured in a study of CD8 T cells in Susac syndrome. Study information: When blood was drawn, patients with Susac syndrome were on intravenous immunoglobulin alone, on corticosteroids, or therapy-naive.

An input of about 0.45 to 1 ug of RNA was subjected to reverse transcription using random hexamers. By means of immunoSEQ multiplex PCR, TCR beta CDR3 spanning 54 Vbeta and 13 Jbeta underwent amplification. TCRdb reprocessed the immunoSEQ multiplex PCR reads via MiXCR and lists one record per CDR3 protein. Of under 200,000 distinct CDR3 sequences listed, approximately 94% are singletons. CD8+ and CD4+ T cells circulating in blood were sequenced for TCR beta. Study results and caveats: Susac syndrome CD4+ T cell repertoires showed no clonal expansion.

Concerning this clonotype itself: As yet, its antigen is unknown.

The CDR3 is 12 residues long. Between the trimmed V and J ends, which lost 3 bases and 1 base, there was a span of 6 bases. In germline, CDR1 is DFQATT, CDR2 SNEGSKA (reference sequence). J is TRBJ2-5 and V is TRBV20-1; maybe TRBD1 (5 bases). The clonotype originates from a human donor with Susac syndrome. Sequencing was performed on CD4+ T cells from PBMCs. This chain's CDR3 is CSASDSQETQYF. The CDR3 bases are TGCAGTGCTAGCGACAGCCAAGAGACCCAGTACTTC.